Presented here are 6 T cell receptor beta chains from one specimen sequenced in a study of shared clonotypes between healthy human individuals. Clones were read by immunoSEQ multiplex PCR, and TCRdb kept only the in-frame ones, dropping some. The sample gives hundreds of thousands of clones, 96% of which show up once; 0.095% to 0.13% is in the top ten. Terminally differentiated effector memory CD45RA+ cells were excluded by CCR7 positive selection of CD45RO-negative cells. Sequencing was performed on naive CD8+ T cells sorted from blood. Receptor source: a young woman in good health.

This rearrangement joins TRBV6-6 to TRBJ2-1, with a weak D call TRBD2 (6 bases). CDR1 and CDR2 from the germline V gene are MNHNY and SVGAGI (reference sequence). The V end was cut by 10 bases, the J end by 7 bases, with 17 bases between. The CDR3 loop spans 13 amino acids. CDR3 sequence (DNA): TGTGCCACCCACTCCGGGACTTTTAATGAGCAGTTCTTC. Protein: CATHSGTFNEQFF.

This clone was observed once. The same CDR3 also results from other DNA sequences found in this sample. The gene calls are TRBV7-9 and TRBJ2-7, with D maybe TRBD2 (6 bases). CDR3 length equals 13 residues. Germline-derived CDR1 and CDR2 are SEHNR and FQNEAQ (reference sequence). Deletions cut 0 bases from V and 4 bases from J, with 7 bases between. The CDR3 DNA is TGTGCCAGCAGCTTAGCGGGAGGTTACGAGCAGTACTTC. This sequence encodes CASSLAGGYEQYF. The variable domain in full, completed from reference TRBV7-9 and TRBJ2-7, reads DTGVSQNPRHKITKRGQNVTFRCDPISEHNRLYWYRQTLGQGPEFLTYFQNEAQLEKSRLLSDRFSAERPKGSFSTLEIQRTEQGDSAMYLCASSLAGGYEQYFGPGTRLTVT.

This chain connects TRBV27 to TRBJ2-1, with D perhaps TRBD2 (6 bases). The CDR3 is 15 amino acids. Trimming removed 7 bases from V and 4 bases from J, with 17 bases in between. Germline CDR1 reads MNHEY; CDR2 reads SMNVEV (reference sequence). The CDR3, as DNA: TGTGCCAGCACCCCCATAGCGGCGACATACAATGAGCAGTTCTTC. Protein product: CASTPIAATYNEQFF.

The CDR3 reads CAIRAAGEAHEQYF. The CDR3 bases are TGTGCCATCAGAGCGGCAGGGGAGGCCCACGAGCAGTACTTC. The V gene is TRBV10-3, the J gene TRBJ2-7; D possibly matches TRBD1 or TRBD2 (6 bases each). The CDR3 consists of 14 residues. Germline V gives CDR1 ENHRY, CDR2 SYGVKD. Trimming stripped 6 bases from V and 5 bases from J, with 17 bases between.

The chain has TRBV4-2 and TRBJ1-3; perhaps TRBD1 as D (5 bases). Trimming stripped 1 base from V and 0 bases from J, with 13 bases between. CDR3 length equals 17 residues. CDR1 is LGHNA and CDR2 is YNFKEQ in the germline V gene. For the CDR3, the DNA is TGTGCCAGCAGCCAAGGAGGAGGGGTCGGCTCTGGAAACACCATATATTTT. It encodes CASSQGGGVGSGNTIYF.

The CDR3 sequence is CASSSGLAGGLYEQYF. As DNA, the CDR3 is TGTGCCAGTAGTTCAGGACTAGCGGGAGGCCTCTACGAGCAGTACTTC. The rearrangement links TRBV19 to TRBJ2-7, with TRBD2 identical over 14 bases. CDR1 is LNHDA, CDR2 SQIVND, per germline (reference sequence). The CDR3 loop spans 16 amino acids. The ends lost 5 bases at V and 3 bases at J; junction bases unmatched: 6.